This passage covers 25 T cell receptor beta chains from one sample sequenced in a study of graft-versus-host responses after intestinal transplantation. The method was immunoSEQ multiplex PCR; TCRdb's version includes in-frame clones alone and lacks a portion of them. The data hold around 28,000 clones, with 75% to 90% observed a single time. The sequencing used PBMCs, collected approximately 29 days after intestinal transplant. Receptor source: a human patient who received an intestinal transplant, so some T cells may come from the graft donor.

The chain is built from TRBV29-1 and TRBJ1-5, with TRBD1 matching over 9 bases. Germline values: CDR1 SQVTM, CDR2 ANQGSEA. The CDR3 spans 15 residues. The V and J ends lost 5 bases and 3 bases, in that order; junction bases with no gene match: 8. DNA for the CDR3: TGCAGCGTTATTGCCGGGACAGGGCTCAATCAGCCCCAGCATTTT. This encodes CSVIAGTGLNQPQHF.

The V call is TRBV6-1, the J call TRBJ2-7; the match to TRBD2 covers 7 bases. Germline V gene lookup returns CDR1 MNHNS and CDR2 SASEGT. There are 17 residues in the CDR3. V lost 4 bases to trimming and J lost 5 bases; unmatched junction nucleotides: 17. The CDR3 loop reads CASSVGLQPDKRHEQYF. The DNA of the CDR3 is TGTGCCAGCAGTGTGGGACTACAACCAGACAAACGCCACGAGCAGTACTTC.

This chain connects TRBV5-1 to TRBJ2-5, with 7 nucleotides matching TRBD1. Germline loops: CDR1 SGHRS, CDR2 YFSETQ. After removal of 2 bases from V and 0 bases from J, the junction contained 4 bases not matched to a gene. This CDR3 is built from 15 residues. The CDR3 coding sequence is TGCGCCAGCAGCTTACTTACAGGGGACCAAGAGACCCAGTACTTC. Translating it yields CASSLLTGDQETQYF.

As DNA, the CDR3 is TGTGCCAGCTCACCGGGACTAGCGCCTACAGATACGCAGTATTTT. This translates into CASSPGLAPTDTQYF. The chain recombines TRBV18 with TRBJ2-3, with 10 bases identical to TRBD2. The trim removed 3 bases at V and 3 bases at J, leaving 3 bases unmatched. This CDR3 region has 15 residues. In germline, CDR1 is KGHSH, CDR2 LQKENI.

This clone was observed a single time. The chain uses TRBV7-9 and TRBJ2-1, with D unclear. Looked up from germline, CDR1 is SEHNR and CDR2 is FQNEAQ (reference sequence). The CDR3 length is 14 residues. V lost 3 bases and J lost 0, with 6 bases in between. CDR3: CASSFGLSYNEQFF. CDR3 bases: TGTGCCAGCAGCTTCGGTCTCTCCTACAATGAGCAGTTCTTC.

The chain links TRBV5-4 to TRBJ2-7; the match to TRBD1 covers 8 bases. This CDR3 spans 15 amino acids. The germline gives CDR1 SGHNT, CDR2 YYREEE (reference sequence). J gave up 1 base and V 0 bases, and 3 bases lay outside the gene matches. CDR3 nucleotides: TGTGCCAGCAGCTTGGCTCAGGGGGCATCCTACGAGCAGTACTTC. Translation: CASSLAQGASYEQYF. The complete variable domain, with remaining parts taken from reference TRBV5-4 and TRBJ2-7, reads ETGVTQSPTHLIKTRGQQVTLRCSSQSGHNTVSWYQQALGQGPQFIFQYYREEENGRGNFPPRFSGLQFPNYSSELNVNALELDDSALYLCASSLAQGASYEQYFGPGTRLTVT.

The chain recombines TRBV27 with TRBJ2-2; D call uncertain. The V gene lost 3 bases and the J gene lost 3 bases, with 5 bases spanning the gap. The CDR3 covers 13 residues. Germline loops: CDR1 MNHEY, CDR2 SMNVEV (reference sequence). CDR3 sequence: CASSFVYTGELFF. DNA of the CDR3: TGTGCCAGCAGTTTCGTGTACACCGGGGAGCTGTTTTTT.

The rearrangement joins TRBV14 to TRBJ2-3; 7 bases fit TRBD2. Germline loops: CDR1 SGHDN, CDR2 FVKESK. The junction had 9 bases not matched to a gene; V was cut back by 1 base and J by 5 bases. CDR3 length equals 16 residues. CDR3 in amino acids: CASSQGTSPSLDTQYF. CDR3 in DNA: TGTGCCAGCAGCCAAGGGACTAGTCCCTCTCTAGATACGCAGTATTTT.

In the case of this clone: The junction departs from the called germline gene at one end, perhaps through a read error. CDR3 amino acids: CACSVRGDRLYSNQPQHF. CDR3 DNA: TGTGCCTGTAGTGTGAGGGGAGACAGACTTTATAGCAATCAGCCCCAGCATTTT. The rearrangement links TRBV19 to TRBJ1-5; tentatively, D is TRBD1 (5 bases). CDR3 length: 18 amino acids. Germline CDR1 and CDR2: LNHDA and SQIVND (reference sequence).

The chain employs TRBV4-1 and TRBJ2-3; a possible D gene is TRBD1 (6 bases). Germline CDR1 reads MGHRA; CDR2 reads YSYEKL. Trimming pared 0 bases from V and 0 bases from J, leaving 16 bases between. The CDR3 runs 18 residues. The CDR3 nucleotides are TGCGCCAGCAGCCAAGATTCCTGGGGGCCCCCTAGCACAGATACGCAGTATTTT. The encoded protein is CASSQDSWGPPSTDTQYF.

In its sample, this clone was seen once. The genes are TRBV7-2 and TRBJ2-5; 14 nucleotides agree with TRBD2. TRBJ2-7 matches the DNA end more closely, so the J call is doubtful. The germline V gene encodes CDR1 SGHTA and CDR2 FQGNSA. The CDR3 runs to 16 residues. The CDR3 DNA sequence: TGTGCCAGCAGCTTAGACAGACTAGCGGGAGGGTACGAGCAGTACTTC. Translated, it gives CASSLDRLAGGYEQYF.

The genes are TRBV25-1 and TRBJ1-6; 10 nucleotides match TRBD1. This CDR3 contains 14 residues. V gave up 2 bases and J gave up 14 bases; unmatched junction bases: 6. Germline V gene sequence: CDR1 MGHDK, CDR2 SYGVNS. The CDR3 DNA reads TGTGCCAGCAGTGAACCGGGACAGGGGTCCTCCCTCCACTTT. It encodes CASSEPGQGSSLHF.

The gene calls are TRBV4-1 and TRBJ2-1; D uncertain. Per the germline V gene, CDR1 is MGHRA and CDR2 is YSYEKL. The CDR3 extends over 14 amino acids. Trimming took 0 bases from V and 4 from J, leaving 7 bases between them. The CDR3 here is CASSQEAVYNEQFF. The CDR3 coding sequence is TGCGCCAGCAGCCAAGAGGCCGTATACAATGAGCAGTTCTTC.

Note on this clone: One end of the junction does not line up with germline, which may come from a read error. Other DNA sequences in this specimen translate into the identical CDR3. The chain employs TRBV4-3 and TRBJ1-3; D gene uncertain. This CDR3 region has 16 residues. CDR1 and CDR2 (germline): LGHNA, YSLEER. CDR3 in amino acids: CASSQVGVLSGNTIYF. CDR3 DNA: TGCGCCAGTAGCCAAGTAGGCGTTCTCTCTGGAAACACCATATATTTT.

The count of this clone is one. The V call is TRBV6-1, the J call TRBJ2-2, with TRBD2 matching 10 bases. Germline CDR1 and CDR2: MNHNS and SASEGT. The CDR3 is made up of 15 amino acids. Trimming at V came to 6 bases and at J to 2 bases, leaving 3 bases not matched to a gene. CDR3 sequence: CASRRTSGNTGELFF. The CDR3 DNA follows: TGTGCCAGCAGAAGGACTAGCGGAAACACCGGGGAGCTGTTTTTT.

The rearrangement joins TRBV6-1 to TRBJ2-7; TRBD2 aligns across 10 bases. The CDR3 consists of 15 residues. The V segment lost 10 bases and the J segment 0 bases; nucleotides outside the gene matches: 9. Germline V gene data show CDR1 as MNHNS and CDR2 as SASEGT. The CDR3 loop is CATIAGGPSSYEQYF. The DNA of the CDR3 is TGTGCCACCATAGCGGGGGGACCTAGCTCCTACGAGCAGTACTTC.

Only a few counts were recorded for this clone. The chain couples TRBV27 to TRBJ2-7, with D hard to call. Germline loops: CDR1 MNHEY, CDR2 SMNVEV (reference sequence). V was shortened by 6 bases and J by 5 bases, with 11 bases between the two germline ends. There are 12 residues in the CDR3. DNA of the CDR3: TGTGCCAGCAGCCCCTTAAGCCACGAGCAGTACTTC. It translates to CASSPLSHEQYF.

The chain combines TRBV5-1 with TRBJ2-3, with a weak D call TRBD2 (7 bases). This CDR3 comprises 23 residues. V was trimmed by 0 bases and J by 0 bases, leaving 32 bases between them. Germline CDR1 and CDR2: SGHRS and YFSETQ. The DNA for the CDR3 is TGCGCCAGCAGCTTGGAAGGGGGAGGGGCGGGACCAACCATCTCCCGGAGCACAGATACGCAGTATTTT. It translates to CASSLEGGGAGPTISRSTDTQYF.

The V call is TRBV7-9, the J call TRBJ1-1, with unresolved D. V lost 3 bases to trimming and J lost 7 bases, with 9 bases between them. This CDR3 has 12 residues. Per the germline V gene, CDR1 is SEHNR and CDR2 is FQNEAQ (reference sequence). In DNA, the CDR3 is TGTGCCAGCAGCTTTGATCCCAATGAAGCTTTCTTT. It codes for CASSFDPNEAFF.

This chain's CDR3 is CASIRDRALHF. CDR3 bases: TGTGCCAGCATCCGAGACAGGGCCCTCCACTTT. The chain employs TRBV6-1 and TRBJ1-6; 7 nucleotides match TRBD1. There are 11 residues in the CDR3. Germline CDR1 is MNHNS and CDR2 is SASEGT. The trim removed 7 bases at V and 14 bases at J, leaving 5 bases unmatched.

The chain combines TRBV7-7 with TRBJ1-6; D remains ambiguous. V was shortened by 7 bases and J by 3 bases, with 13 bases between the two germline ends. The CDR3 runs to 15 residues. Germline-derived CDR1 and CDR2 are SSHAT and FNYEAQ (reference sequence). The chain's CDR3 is CASIPRRFYNSPLHF. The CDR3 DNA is TGTGCCAGCATCCCCCGACGATTCTATAATTCACCCCTCCACTTT. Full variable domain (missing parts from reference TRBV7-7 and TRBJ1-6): GAGVSQSPRYKVTKRGQDVTLRCDPISSHATLYWYQQALGQGPEFLTYFNYEAQPDKSGLPSDRFSAERPEGSISTLTIQRTEQRDSAMYRCASIPRRFYNSPLHFGNGTRLTVT.

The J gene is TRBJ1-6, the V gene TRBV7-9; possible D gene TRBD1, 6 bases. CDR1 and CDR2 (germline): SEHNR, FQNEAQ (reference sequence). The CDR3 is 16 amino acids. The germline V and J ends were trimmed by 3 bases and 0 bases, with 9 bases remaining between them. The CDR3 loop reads CASSFDRSSYNSPLHF. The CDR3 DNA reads TGTGCCAGCAGCTTTGACAGGAGCTCCTATAATTCACCCCTCCACTTT.

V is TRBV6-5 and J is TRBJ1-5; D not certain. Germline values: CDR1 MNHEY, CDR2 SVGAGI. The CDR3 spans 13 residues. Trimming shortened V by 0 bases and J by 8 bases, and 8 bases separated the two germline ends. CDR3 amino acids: CASSYSGSEPQHF. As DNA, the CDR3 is TGTGCCAGCAGTTACTCGGGGAGTGAGCCCCAGCATTTT.

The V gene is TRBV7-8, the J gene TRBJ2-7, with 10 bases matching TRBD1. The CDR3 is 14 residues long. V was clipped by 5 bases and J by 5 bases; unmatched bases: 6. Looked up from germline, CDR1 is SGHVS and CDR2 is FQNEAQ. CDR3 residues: CASSPRTGGDEQYF. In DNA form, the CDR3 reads TGTGCCAGCAGCCCAAGGACAGGGGGTGACGAGCAGTACTTC.

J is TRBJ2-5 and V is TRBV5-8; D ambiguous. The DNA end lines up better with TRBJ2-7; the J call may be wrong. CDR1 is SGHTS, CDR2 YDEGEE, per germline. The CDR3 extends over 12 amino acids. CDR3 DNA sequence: TGTGCCAGCAGCTTGCTAGGGAACGAGCAGTACTTC. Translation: CASSLLGNEQYF.